Shown below are 21 T cell receptor beta chains from a single sample sequenced in a study. Cells sorted as Tregs were CD4+, CD25+ and CD127-/low. TCRdb called the 5' RACE reads again in MiXCR, with one record for every CDR3 protein. The sample has roughly 10,000 distinct CDR3 sequences; about 14% are singletons. Sequenced: Tregs sorted from blood. The receptors were sampled from a female donor with breast cancer.

Comments on this clonotype: One junction end does not reproduce the germline sequence, and a read error may be involved. The chain joins TRBV30 to TRBJ2-3; D possibly matches TRBD1 or TRBD2 (5 bases each). The CDR3 runs 16 residues. In germline, CDR1 is GTSNPN, CDR2 SVGIG (reference sequence). DNA of the CDR3: TGTGCCTGGAGTCTCTCCCTTCGCGGAGGCACAGGTACGCAGTATTTT. Its protein is CAWSLSLRGGTGTQYF.

As for this clonotype: This could be a read error, since a much larger clone is one nucleotide away. This chain joins TRBV6-5 and TRBJ1-6, with D perhaps matching TRBD1 (5 bases). Germline assignment: CDR1 MNHEY and CDR2 SVGAGI. The CDR3 length is 16 residues. CDR3 in amino acids: CASNYSHQGLDSPLHF. The CDR3 nucleotides are TGTGCCAGCAATTACTCGCATCAGGGACTCGATTCACCCCTCCACTTT.

This clonotype rates as medium-sized (0.01 to 0.1%). V usage is TRBV7-3 and J usage is TRBJ2-3, with D possibly TRBD1 on 6 matching bases. The ends were cut back, 5 bases at V and 2 bases at J, with 23 bases in the middle. Germline V gene sequence: CDR1 SGHTA, CDR2 FQGTGA. CDR3 size: 18 residues. DNA for the CDR3: TGTGCCAGCAGCCCCCACGGGCTCGGGACACAAATCACAGATACGCAGTATTTT. Translation: CASSPHGLGTQITDTQYF.

The gene calls are TRBV28 and TRBJ2-1; 7 nucleotides line up with TRBD2. The V gene's germline CDR1 is MDHEN and CDR2 SYDVKM. The J segment lost 0 bases and the V segment lost 8 bases, leaving 16 bases of the junction unmatched. This CDR3 is 18 amino acids long. The DNA of the CDR3 is TGTGCCAGCTGGTCATCCAGCGGGGATCGGAGCTCCTACAATGAGCAGTTCTTC. As protein: CASWSSSGDRSSYNEQFF. The variable domain in full, completed from reference TRBV28 and TRBJ2-1, reads DVKVTQSSRYLVKRTGEKVFLECVQDMDHENMFWYRQDPGLGLRLIYFSYDVKMKEKGDIPEGYSVSREKKERFSLILESASTNQTSMYLCASWSSSGDRSSYNEQFFGPGTRLTVL.

Relative to its sample, this clonotype is medium-sized. For the CDR3, the DNA is TGTGCCAGCAGCCAAAACAGGGGGGACTATGGCTACACCTTC. Translation gives CASSQNRGDYGYTF. The chain combines TRBV4-2 with TRBJ1-2; 8 bases are a match to TRBD1. This CDR3 comprises 14 residues. V lost 2 bases and J lost 3; bases outside the gene matches: 2. Germline V gives CDR1 LGHNA, CDR2 YNFKEQ.

This clonotype counts as medium-sized. The chain is built from TRBV6-5 and TRBJ1-1; D is ambiguous. The V end was cut by 3 bases, the J end by 9 bases, with 14 bases between. Germline CDR1 reads MNHEY; CDR2 reads SVGAGI. The CDR3 covers 13 residues. The CDR3 spells CASSYKGPDQAFF. CDR3 coding DNA: TGTGCCAGCAGTTATAAGGGCCCAGACCAAGCTTTCTTT.

At least ten counts were recorded for this clonotype. The chain uses TRBV12-3 or TRBV12-4 and TRBJ2-3, with D tentatively TRBD1 or TRBD2 (6 bases each). The CDR3 spans 16 residues. The V and J ends lost 10 bases and 1 base respectively, with 21 bases between them. Here the CDR3 DNA reads TGTGCCACCGCCTGGAGGGGGAGAGGTGGCACAGATACGCAGTATTTT. It codes for CATAWRGRGGTDTQYF.

By share, this clonotype ranks as medium-sized. The chain has TRBV10-3 and TRBJ2-7, with 8 bases aligning to TRBD1. The CDR3 runs to 12 residues. V lost 9 bases, J lost 5 bases, and 6 bases stayed unmatched. Germline-derived CDR1 and CDR2 are ENHRY and SYGVKD. DNA of the CDR3: TGTGCCATTGGACAGGGTTCTAACGAGCAGTACTTC. Amino acid sequence: CAIGQGSNEQYF.

Notes on this clonotype: A much larger clone sits a single nucleotide away, making a read error possible. The chain carries TRBV7-2 and TRBJ1-1, with a weak D call TRBD1 (6 bases). Germline V gene sequence: CDR1 SGHTA, CDR2 FQGNSA. The length of the CDR3 is 13 residues. CDR3 bases: TGTGCCAGCGGCTTAAAGGGGGGGACTGAAGCTTTCTTT. Its protein is CASGLKGGTEAFF.

To note about this clonotype: The conserved phenylalanine or tryptophan is not found at the CDR3 terminus, so this likely reflects a read error. V usage is TRBV5-1 and J usage is TRBJ1-5; TRBD1 matches 7 bases. CDR3 length equals 18 residues. From germline, CDR1 is SGHRS and CDR2 YFSETQ. V lost 4 bases and J lost 3; bases outside the gene matches: 16. The DNA of the CDR3 is TGCGCCAGCAGCGCCAACAGGGGTGCTACGTCGGTCAATCAGCCCCAGCATTCT. As protein: CASSANRGATSVNQPQHS.

This clonotype was recorded a few times. J is TRBJ1-2 and V is TRBV29-1; TRBD1 is a possible D gene (5 bases). The CDR3 is 11 amino acids. Trimming left V 3 bases short and J 7 bases short, with 9 bases between. Germline lookup yields CDR1 SQVTM and CDR2 ANQGSEA. The CDR3 sequence: CSVDRDGGYTF. The CDR3 DNA reads as TGCAGCGTTGACAGGGACGGTGGCTACACCTTC.

This clonotype ranks as medium-sized. This chain connects TRBV20-1 to TRBJ2-1, with D possibly matching TRBD2 (6 bases). This CDR3 contains 16 residues. V lost 3 bases and J 4 bases, leaving 19 bases between the germline ends. Looked up from germline, CDR1 is DFQATT and CDR2 is SNEGSKA (reference sequence). DNA for the CDR3: TGCAGTGCTAGCAAGCCTAGGGGACTCGTTTACAATGAGCAGTTCTTC. Protein sequence: CSASKPRGLVYNEQFF.

This clonotype appeared a single time. The J gene is TRBJ1-1, the V gene TRBV6-6; the match to TRBD1 covers 8 bases. This CDR3 spans 16 amino acids. J was trimmed by 3 bases and V by 3 bases; bases with no gene match: 9. Germline V gives CDR1 MNHNY, CDR2 SVGAGI (reference sequence). CDR3 amino acids: CASSYLWQGADTEAFF. The CDR3 DNA is TGTGCCAGCAGTTATTTATGGCAGGGGGCGGACACTGAAGCTTTCTTT.

In the case of this clonotype: This could be a read error, since a much larger clone is one nucleotide away. The chain is built from TRBV12-3 or TRBV12-4 and TRBJ2-2, with D unclear. The length of the CDR3 is 13 residues. Trimming pared 9 bases from V and 0 bases from J, leaving 8 bases between. CDR3 sequence reads: CASARSNTGELFF. For the CDR3, the DNA is TGTGCCAGTGCCCGGTCGAACACCGGGGAGCTGTTTTTT.

This clonotype came up many times. The chain combines TRBV14 with TRBJ2-5; D is ambiguous. The CDR3 spans 17 residues. CDR1 is SGHDN, CDR2 FVKESK, per germline. V was clipped by 0 bases and J by 2 bases, with 16 bases between them. CDR3 residues: CASSQEGFGRAQETQYF. The CDR3 DNA sequence: TGTGCCAGCAGCCAAGAGGGCTTCGGAAGAGCTCAAGAGACCCAGTACTTC.

This clonotype was recorded at least ten times. The chain employs TRBV2 and TRBJ1-4; perhaps TRBD1 as D (6 bases). Trimming removed 6 bases at V and 8 bases at J, with 13 bases between. The CDR3 consists of 13 residues. The V gene's germline CDR1 is SNHLY and CDR2 FYNNEI. The CDR3 bases are TGTGCCAGCAGGCGGGGGGCCGGAGAAAAACTGTTTTTT. This gives the protein CASRRGAGEKLFF. Full variable domain (missing parts from reference TRBV2 and TRBJ1-4): EPEVTQTPSHQVTQMGQEVILRCVPISNHLYFYWYRQILGQKVEFLVSFYNNEISEKSEIFDDQFSVERPDGSNFTLKIRSTKLEDSAMYFCASRRGAGEKLFFGSGTQLSVL.

This clonotype was observed a few times. This could be a read error, since a much larger clone is one nucleotide away. This rearrangement joins TRBV5-1 to TRBJ2-7; the match to TRBD2 covers 7 bases. CDR1 is SGHRS and CDR2 is YFSETQ in the germline V gene. Unmatched junction bases numbered 7, after V lost 2 bases and J lost 5 bases. The CDR3 has 14 amino acids. The CDR3 coding sequence is TGCGCCAGCAGCTTCAGCGGCGGGAGCAACGAGCAGTACTTC. Translating gives CASSFSGGSNEQYF.

This clonotype was found many times. J is TRBJ1-5 and V is TRBV6-1; TRBD1 is a possible D gene (5 bases). Looked up from germline, CDR1 is MNHNS and CDR2 is SASEGT. CDR3 length: 15 amino acids. Trimming removed 7 bases from V and 4 bases from J, with 17 bases in between. The chain's CDR3 is CASKDGENRNQPQHF. The CDR3 nucleotides read TGTGCCAGCAAAGACGGGGAGAACAGGAATCAGCCCCAGCATTTT.

Worth noting for this clonotype: One base away lies a much larger clone, so this may be a sequencing read error. V usage is TRBV7-9 and J usage is TRBJ2-2; D unclear. The V gene lost 5 bases and the J gene lost 4 bases, with 14 bases spanning the gap. CDR1 SEHNR and CDR2 FQNEAQ come from the germline V gene (reference sequence). This CDR3 spans 15 amino acids. The CDR3 DNA reads TGTGCCAGCAGCAGAACGCAGGACGGCACCGGGGAGCTGTTTTTT. This translates into CASSRTQDGTGELFF.

This clonotype was seen a few times. The junction departs from the called germline gene at one end, perhaps through a read error. The rearrangement uses TRBV3-1 and TRBJ2-1; 9 nucleotides agree with TRBD2. The CDR3 sequence is 14 residues long. Germline V gene sequence: CDR1 LGHDT, CDR2 YNNKEL (reference sequence). The CDR3 region is CASSAGGARGEQCF. The CDR3 DNA is TGTGCCAGCAGCGCGGGGGGGGCGCGTGGTGAGCAGTGCTTC.

In the case of this clonotype: Since a much larger clone is just one base distant, this may be a read error. The chain recombines TRBV27 with TRBJ2-7; D remains unclear. This CDR3 has 13 residues. CDR1 is MNHEY, CDR2 SMNVEV, per germline (reference sequence). CDR3 nucleotides: TGTGTCAGCAGTCCCTCTTGGCGGTACGAGCAGTACTTC. Its protein is CVSSPSWRYEQYF.